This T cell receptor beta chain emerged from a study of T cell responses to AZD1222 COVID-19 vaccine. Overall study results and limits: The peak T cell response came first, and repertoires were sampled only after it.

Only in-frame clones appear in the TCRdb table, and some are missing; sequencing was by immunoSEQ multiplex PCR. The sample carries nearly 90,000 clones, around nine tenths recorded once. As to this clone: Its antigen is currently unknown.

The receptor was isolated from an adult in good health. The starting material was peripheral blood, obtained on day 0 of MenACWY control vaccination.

This CDR3 reads CASSYSVAGGRETQYF. In DNA form, the CDR3 reads TGTGCCAGCAGTTACTCGGTAGCGGGGGGGCGAGAGACCCAGTACTTC. The chain employs TRBV6-5 and TRBJ2-5; 11 nucleotides agree with TRBD2. V trimming: 0 bases; J trimming: 4 bases; junction bases outside the gene matches: 4. The CDR3 contains 16 residues. Germline V lookup: CDR1 MNHEY, CDR2 SVGAGI.